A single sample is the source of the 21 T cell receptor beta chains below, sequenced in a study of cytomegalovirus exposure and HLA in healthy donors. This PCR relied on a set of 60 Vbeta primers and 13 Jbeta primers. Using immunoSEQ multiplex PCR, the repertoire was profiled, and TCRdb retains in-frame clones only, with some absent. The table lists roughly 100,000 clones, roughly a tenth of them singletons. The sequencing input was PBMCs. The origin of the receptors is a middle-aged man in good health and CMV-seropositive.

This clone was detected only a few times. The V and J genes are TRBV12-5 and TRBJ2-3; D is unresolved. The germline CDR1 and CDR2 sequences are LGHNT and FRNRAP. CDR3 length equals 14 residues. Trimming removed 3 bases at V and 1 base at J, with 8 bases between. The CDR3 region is CASGFIAGTDTQYF. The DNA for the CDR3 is TGTGCTAGTGGTTTCATAGCTGGCACAGATACGCAGTATTTT.

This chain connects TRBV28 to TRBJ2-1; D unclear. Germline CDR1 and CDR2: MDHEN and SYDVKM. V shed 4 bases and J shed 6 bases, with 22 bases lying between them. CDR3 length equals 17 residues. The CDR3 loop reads CASSSRGGAYFPNEQFF. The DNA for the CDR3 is TGTGCCAGCAGTTCCCGCGGTGGAGCCTACTTCCCCAATGAGCAGTTCTTC.

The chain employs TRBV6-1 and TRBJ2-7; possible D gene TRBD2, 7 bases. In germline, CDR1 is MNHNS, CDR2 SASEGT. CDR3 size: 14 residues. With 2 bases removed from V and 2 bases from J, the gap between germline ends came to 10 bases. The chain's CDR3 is CASSEFGGPYEQYF. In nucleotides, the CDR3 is TGTGCCAGCAGTGAATTCGGGGGGCCCTACGAGCAGTACTTC.

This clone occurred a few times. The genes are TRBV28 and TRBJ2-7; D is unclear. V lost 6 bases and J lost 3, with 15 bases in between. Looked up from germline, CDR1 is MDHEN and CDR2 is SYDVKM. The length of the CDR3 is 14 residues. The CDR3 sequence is CASSDNGFLYEQYF. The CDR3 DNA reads TGTGCCAGCAGCGACAATGGGTTCCTCTACGAGCAGTACTTC. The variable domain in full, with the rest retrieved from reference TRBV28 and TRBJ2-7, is DVKVTQSSRYLVKRTGEKVFLECVQDMDHENMFWYRQDPGLGLRLIYFSYDVKMKEKGDIPEGYSVSREKKERFSLILESASTNQTSMYLCASSDNGFLYEQYFGPGTRLTVT.

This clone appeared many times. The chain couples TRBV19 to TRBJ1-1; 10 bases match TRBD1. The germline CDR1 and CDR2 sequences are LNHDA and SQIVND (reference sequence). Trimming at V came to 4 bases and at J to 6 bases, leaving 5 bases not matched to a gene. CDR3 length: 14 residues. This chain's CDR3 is CASSTTGGTAEAFF. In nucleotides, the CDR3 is TGTGCCAGTAGTACGACAGGGGGCACGGCTGAAGCTTTCTTT.

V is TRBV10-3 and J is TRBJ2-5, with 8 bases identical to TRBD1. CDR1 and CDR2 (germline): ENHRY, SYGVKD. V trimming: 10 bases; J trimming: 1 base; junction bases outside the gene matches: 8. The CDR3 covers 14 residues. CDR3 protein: CATARQGTQETQYF. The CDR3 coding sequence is TGTGCCACAGCCAGACAGGGGACCCAAGAGACCCAGTACTTC.

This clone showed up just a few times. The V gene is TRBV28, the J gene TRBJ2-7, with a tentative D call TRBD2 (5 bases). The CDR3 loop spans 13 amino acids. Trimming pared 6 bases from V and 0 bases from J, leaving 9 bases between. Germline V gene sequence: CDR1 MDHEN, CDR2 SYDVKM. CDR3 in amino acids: CASSPGISYEQYF. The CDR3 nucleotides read TGTGCCAGCAGCCCGGGAATCTCCTACGAGCAGTACTTC.

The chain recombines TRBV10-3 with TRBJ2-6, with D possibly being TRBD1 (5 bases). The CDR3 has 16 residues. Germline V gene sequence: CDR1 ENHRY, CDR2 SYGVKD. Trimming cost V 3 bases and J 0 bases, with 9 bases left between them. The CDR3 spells CAISEGQISGANVLTF. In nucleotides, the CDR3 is TGTGCCATCAGTGAAGGACAAATCTCTGGGGCCAACGTCCTGACTTTC.

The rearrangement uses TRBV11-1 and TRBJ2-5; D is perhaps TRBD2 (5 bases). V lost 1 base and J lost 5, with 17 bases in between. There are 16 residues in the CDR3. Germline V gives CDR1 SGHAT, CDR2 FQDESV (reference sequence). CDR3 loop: CASSLVLVGVGETQYF. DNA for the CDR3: TGTGCCAGCAGCTTAGTCCTTGTCGGGGTTGGGGAGACCCAGTACTTC.

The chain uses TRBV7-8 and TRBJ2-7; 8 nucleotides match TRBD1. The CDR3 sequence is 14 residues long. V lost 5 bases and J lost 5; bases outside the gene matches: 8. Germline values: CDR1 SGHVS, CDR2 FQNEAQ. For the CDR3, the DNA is TGTGCCAGCAGCCTCCGGGACAGGCGAGACGAGCAGTACTTC. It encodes CASSLRDRRDEQYF.

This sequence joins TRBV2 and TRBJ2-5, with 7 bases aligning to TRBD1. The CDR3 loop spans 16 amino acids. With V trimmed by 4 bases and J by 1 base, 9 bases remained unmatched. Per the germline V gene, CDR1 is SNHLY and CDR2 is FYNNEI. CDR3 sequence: CASSVRDSQIQETQYF. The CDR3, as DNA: TGTGCCAGCAGTGTTCGGGACAGCCAAATCCAAGAGACCCAGTACTTC.

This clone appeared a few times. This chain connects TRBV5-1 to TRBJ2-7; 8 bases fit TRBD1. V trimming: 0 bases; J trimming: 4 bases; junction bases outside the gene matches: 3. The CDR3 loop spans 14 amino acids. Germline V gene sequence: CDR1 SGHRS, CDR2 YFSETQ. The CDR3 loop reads CASSLVRGPYEQYF. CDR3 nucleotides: TGCGCCAGCAGCTTGGTCAGGGGGCCATACGAGCAGTACTTC.

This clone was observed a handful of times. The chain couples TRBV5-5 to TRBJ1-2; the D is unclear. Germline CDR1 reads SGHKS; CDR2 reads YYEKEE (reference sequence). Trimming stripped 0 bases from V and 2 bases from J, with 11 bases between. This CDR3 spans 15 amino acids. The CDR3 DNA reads TGTGCCAGCAGCTTGGCCGGGTTTAACAACTATGGCTACACCTTC. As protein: CASSLAGFNNYGYTF.

The CDR3 is CASSSGTTNIQYF. In DNA form, the CDR3 reads TGTGCCAGCAGTTCGGGGACAACAAACATTCAGTACTTC. The J gene is TRBJ2-4, the V gene TRBV28, with a possible D match to TRBD1 (6 bases). The CDR3 has 13 residues. The V end was cut by 4 bases, the J end by 6 bases, with 10 bases between. Germline V gene lookup returns CDR1 MDHEN and CDR2 SYDVKM.

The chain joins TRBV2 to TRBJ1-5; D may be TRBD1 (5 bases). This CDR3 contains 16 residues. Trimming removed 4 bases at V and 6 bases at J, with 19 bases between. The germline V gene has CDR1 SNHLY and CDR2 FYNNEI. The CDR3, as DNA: TGTGCCAGCAGTGTTTCTCGGCAGGGTTTCGGTCAGCCCCAGCATTTT. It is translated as CASSVSRQGFGQPQHF. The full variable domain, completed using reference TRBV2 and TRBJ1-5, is EPEVTQTPSHQVTQMGQEVILRCVPISNHLYFYWYRQILGQKVEFLVSFYNNEISEKSEIFDDQFSVERPDGSNFTLKIRSTKLEDSAMYFCASSVSRQGFGQPQHFGDGTRLSIL.

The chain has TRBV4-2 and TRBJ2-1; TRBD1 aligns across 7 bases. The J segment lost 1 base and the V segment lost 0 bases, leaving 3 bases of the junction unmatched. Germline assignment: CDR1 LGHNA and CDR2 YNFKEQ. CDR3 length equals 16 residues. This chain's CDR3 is CASSQEGTESYNEQFF. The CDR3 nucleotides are TGTGCCAGCAGCCAAGAGGGGACAGAGTCCTACAATGAGCAGTTCTTC.

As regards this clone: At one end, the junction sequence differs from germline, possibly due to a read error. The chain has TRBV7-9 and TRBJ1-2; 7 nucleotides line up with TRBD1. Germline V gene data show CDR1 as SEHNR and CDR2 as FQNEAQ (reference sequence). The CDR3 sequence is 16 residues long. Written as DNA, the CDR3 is TGTGCCAGCAGCGTACCGGGACAGAACCTTAACTATGGCTCCACCTTC. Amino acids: CASSVPGQNLNYGSTF.

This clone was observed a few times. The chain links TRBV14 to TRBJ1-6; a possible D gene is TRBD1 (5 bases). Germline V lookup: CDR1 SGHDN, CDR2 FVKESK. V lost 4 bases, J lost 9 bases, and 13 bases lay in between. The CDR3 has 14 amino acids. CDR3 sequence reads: CASSRSGEGSPLHF. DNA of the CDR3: TGTGCCAGCAGCCGGTCGGGGGAAGGTTCACCCCTCCACTTT.

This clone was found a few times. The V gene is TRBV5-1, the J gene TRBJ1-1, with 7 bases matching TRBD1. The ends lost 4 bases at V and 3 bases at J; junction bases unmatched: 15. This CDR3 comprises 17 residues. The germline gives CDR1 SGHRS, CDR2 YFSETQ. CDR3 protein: CASSRQLLDRADTEAFF. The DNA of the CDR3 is TGCGCCAGCAGCCGTCAGCTTCTAGACAGGGCTGACACTGAAGCTTTCTTT.

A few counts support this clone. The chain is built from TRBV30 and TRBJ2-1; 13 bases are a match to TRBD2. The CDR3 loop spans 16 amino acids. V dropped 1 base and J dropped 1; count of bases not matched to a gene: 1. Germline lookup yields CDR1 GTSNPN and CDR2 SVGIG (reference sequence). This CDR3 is CAWSGLAGGSYNEQFF. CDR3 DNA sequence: TGTGCCTGGAGTGGACTAGCGGGAGGATCCTACAATGAGCAGTTCTTC.

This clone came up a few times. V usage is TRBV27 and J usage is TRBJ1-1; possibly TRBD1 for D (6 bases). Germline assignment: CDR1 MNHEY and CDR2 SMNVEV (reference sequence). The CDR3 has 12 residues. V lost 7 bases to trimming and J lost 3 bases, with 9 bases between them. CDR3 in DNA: TGTGCCAGCAAGGGACACTACACTGAAGCTTTCTTT. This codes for CASKGHYTEAFF.